Following are 26 T cell receptor beta chains from one sample sequenced in a study of beta chain features in type 1 diabetes. Whole-study results and caveats: The study found moderately but significantly shorter TCRB CDR3s in all four CD4+ subsets of Type 1 diabetes patients.

Since all of the isolated RNA was reverse transcribed, expressed TCRB transcripts were what got sequenced. Assay used: immunoSEQ multiplex PCR; TCRdb lists only in-frame clones, some missing. The repertoire consists of under 200,000 clones, with 6.5% to 8.5% occurring once and the leading ten covering more than 0.5%. No antigen has been identified for these receptors. Source material: central memory CD4+ T cells from blood. The receptors come from a young woman with type 1 diabetes.

This clone was recorded a few times. This chain joins TRBV7-9 and TRBJ2-1; 8 positions match TRBD2. The CDR3 extends over 16 amino acids. Germline lookup yields CDR1 SEHNR and CDR2 FQNEAQ (reference sequence). The ends lost 5 bases at V and 7 bases at J; junction bases unmatched: 13. CDR3 coding DNA: TGTGCCAGCAGCCTGAGAGGACTAGCAGATTCTAATGAGCAGTTCTTC. Translating gives CASSLRGLADSNEQFF.

This clone was counted between two and nine times. This chain connects TRBV27 to TRBJ1-3, with 10 bases fitting TRBD2. TRBJ2-2 matches the DNA end more closely, so the J call is doubtful. Germline V CDR1 and CDR2: MNHEY, SMNVEV (reference sequence). This CDR3 contains 13 residues. The CDR3 region is CASSRTSGWELFF. The CDR3 DNA follows: TGTGCCAGCAGTCGGACTAGCGGCTGGGAGCTGTTTTTT.

This clone was seen only a few times. This chain connects TRBV7-8 to TRBJ2-3; D uncertain. V was clipped by 5 bases and J by 5 bases, with 17 bases between them. CDR3 length equals 15 residues. The germline V gene has CDR1 SGHVS and CDR2 FQNEAQ. CDR3 sequence reads: CASSPRLGKVDTQYF. CDR3 in DNA: TGTGCCAGCAGCCCGAGGCTAGGAAAAGTAGATACGCAGTATTTT.

A word on this clone: Different DNA sequences within this sample yield the same CDR3. The genes are TRBV18 and TRBJ2-5, with D perhaps TRBD1 (6 bases). The germline gives CDR1 KGHSH, CDR2 LQKENI. CDR3 length equals 13 residues. V was shortened by 4 bases and J by 4 bases, with 10 bases between the two germline ends. CDR3 nucleotides: TGTGCCAGCTCACTACAGGGTGGAGAGACCCAGTACTTC. Residues: CASSLQGGETQYF.

The chain couples TRBV7-8 to TRBJ2-5; D unclear. In germline, CDR1 is SGHVS, CDR2 FQNEAQ. With 5 bases removed from V and 3 bases from J, the gap between germline ends came to 13 bases. CDR3 length equals 14 residues. The CDR3 region is CASSKRRTEETQYF. CDR3 nucleotides: TGTGCCAGCAGCAAACGACGCACAGAAGAGACCCAGTACTTC. The full variable domain, rest sourced from reference TRBV7-8 and TRBJ2-5, is GAGVSQSPRYKVAKRGQDVALRCDPISGHVSLFWYQQALGQGPEFLTYFQNEAQLDKSGLPSDRFFAERPEGSVSTLKIQRTQQEDSAVYLCASSKRRTEETQYFGPGTRLLVL.

This clone has only a few counts. The chain uses TRBV28 and TRBJ1-2; weak D call: TRBD1 (5 bases). The CDR3 is 14 amino acids. Germline CDR1 reads MDHEN; CDR2 reads SYDVKM. The V end was cut by 4 bases, the J end by 8 bases, with 17 bases between. The CDR3 loop is CASSSSPGGSGYTF. In DNA form, the CDR3 reads TGTGCCAGCAGTTCATCTCCGGGGGGAAGCGGCTACACCTTC.

The table lists this clone with a few counts. The CDR3 sequence: CASRTGVVNTEAFF. CDR3 coding DNA: TGTGCCAGCAGAACAGGGGTCGTGAACACTGAAGCTTTCTTT. The rearrangement joins TRBV28 to TRBJ1-1; TRBD1 aligns across 7 bases. This CDR3 is 14 amino acids long. The V and J ends lost 6 bases and 0 bases, in that order; junction bases with no gene match: 4. The germline gives CDR1 MDHEN, CDR2 SYDVKM.

The rearrangement uses TRBV27 and TRBJ2-6; no definite D call. The germline V gene has CDR1 MNHEY and CDR2 SMNVEV (reference sequence). The CDR3 loop spans 17 amino acids. Trimming shortened V by 2 bases and J by 0 bases, and 11 bases separated the two germline ends. DNA of the CDR3: TGTGCCAGCAGTTTACAGGCTCTTCGCTCTGGGGCCAACGTCCTGACTTTC. Amino acid sequence: CASSLQALRSGANVLTF.

There are a few counts of this clone. The CDR3 loop reads CASSLRMDSSPYEQYF. The CDR3 DNA reads TGTGCCAGCAGTTTGAGGATGGACAGTTCCCCCTACGAGCAGTACTTC. The V call is TRBV11-2, the J call TRBJ2-7, with D perhaps TRBD1 (6 bases). Trimming took 6 bases from V and 2 from J, leaving 20 bases between them. This CDR3 is 16 amino acids long. CDR1 and CDR2 (germline): SGHAT, FQNNGV.

The CDR3 sequence: CASSLMASGSGGQETQYF. The CDR3, as DNA: TGTGCCAGCAGTTTAATGGCTAGCGGGAGTGGGGGACAAGAGACCCAGTACTTC. The chain combines TRBV28 with TRBJ2-5; 10 bases match TRBD2. The V and J ends lost 2 bases and 2 bases, in that order; junction bases with no gene match: 11. Germline V gives CDR1 MDHEN, CDR2 SYDVKM. This CDR3 has 18 residues. Supplemented by reference TRBV28 and TRBJ2-5, the full variable domain reads DVKVTQSSRYLVKRTGEKVFLECVQDMDHENMFWYRQDPGLGLRLIYFSYDVKMKEKGDIPEGYSVSREKKERFSLILESASTNQTSMYLCASSLMASGSGGQETQYFGPGTRLLVL.

The chain combines TRBV19 with TRBJ2-7; no reliable D call. V lost 5 bases, J lost 1 base, and 6 bases lay in between. The germline gives CDR1 LNHDA, CDR2 SQIVND (reference sequence). The CDR3 spans 12 residues. The DNA for the CDR3 is TGTGCCAGTAGTTTCAATTCCTACGAGCAGTACTTC. It codes for CASSFNSYEQYF.

This clone was seen a handful of times. This rearrangement joins TRBV7-9 to TRBJ2-7; D is perhaps TRBD2 (8 bases). This CDR3 has 16 amino acids. Germline loops: CDR1 SEHNR, CDR2 FQNEAQ (reference sequence). Trimming removed 4 bases from V and 7 bases from J, with 23 bases in between. The CDR3 DNA reads TGTGCCAGCAGCTCTAGCGGGCGTCTGACAGGGAAAGAGCAGTACTTC. This translates into CASSSSGRLTGKEQYF. Complete variable domain (other parts from reference TRBV7-9 and TRBJ2-7): DTGVSQNPRHKITKRGQNVTFRCDPISEHNRLYWYRQTLGQGPEFLTYFQNEAQLEKSRLLSDRFSAERPKGSFSTLEIQRTEQGDSAMYLCASSSSGRLTGKEQYFGPGTRLTVT.

A few counts support this clone. The chain combines TRBV5-1 with TRBJ1-1; 7 bases line up with TRBD1. V lost 4 bases to trimming and J lost 1 base; unmatched junction nucleotides: 7. The CDR3 runs 15 residues. CDR1 is SGHRS, CDR2 YFSETQ, per germline. The CDR3 loop is CASSRQGVRNTEAFF. Here the CDR3 DNA reads TGCGCCAGCAGCCGACAGGGTGTGAGGAACACTGAAGCTTTCTTT.

V is TRBV6-1 and J is TRBJ2-5; TRBD2 aligns across 9 bases. Unmatched junction bases numbered 7, after V lost 6 bases and J lost 2 bases. This CDR3 region has 15 residues. Germline V gene lookup returns CDR1 MNHNS and CDR2 SASEGT. DNA of the CDR3: TGTGCCAGCAGCGCCATGACTAGCGGTCAAGAGACCCAGTACTTC. Protein product: CASSAMTSGQETQYF.

The chain is built from TRBV6-5 and TRBJ2-5; no clear D gene. From germline, CDR1 is MNHEY and CDR2 SVGAGI. The CDR3 consists of 15 residues. Trimming cost V 7 bases and J 5 bases, with 20 bases left between them. CDR3 sequence: CASTKSRIGAETQYF. The CDR3 DNA is TGTGCCAGCACAAAATCCCGAATAGGAGCGGAGACCCAGTACTTC.

The CDR3 spells CASSEGGQGAWQPQHF. CDR3 DNA sequence: TGTGCCAGCAGTGAAGGTGGACAGGGGGCTTGGCAGCCCCAGCATTTT. The chain employs TRBV6-1 and TRBJ1-5; 11 nucleotides match TRBD1. This CDR3 region has 16 residues. Trimming removed 1 base from V and 7 bases from J; junction bases left unmatched: 6. From germline, CDR1 is MNHNS and CDR2 SASEGT.

The gene calls are TRBV2 and TRBJ2-5; D remains unclear. Looked up from germline, CDR1 is SNHLY and CDR2 is FYNNEI. Trimming removed 4 bases from V and 2 bases from J, with 8 bases in between. The CDR3 is 13 amino acids. Here the CDR3 DNA reads TGTGCCAGCAGTGTTAATAGACAAGAGACCCAGTACTTC. Its protein product is CASSVNRQETQYF.

This clone was observed a few times. The V gene is TRBV15, the J gene TRBJ2-7; tentative D call: TRBD1 (6 bases). Germline loops: CDR1 LNHNV, CDR2 YYDKDF (reference sequence). The CDR3 has 13 amino acids. The V end lost 0 bases, the J end lost 9 bases, and 12 bases lay between the germline ends. In nucleotides, the CDR3 is TGTGCCACCAGCAGAGATCGGACAGTGAGGCAGTACTTC. It yields the protein CATSRDRTVRQYF.

V usage is TRBV4-3 and J usage is TRBJ2-7; 7 nucleotides match TRBD1. CDR3 length equals 15 residues. The junction had 6 bases not matched to a gene; V was cut back by 2 bases and J by 2 bases. Germline V gene lookup returns CDR1 LGHNA and CDR2 YSLEER. This CDR3 reads CASSQLRDSTYEQYF. The DNA for the CDR3 is TGCGCCAGCAGCCAACTACGGGACAGCACCTACGAGCAGTACTTC.

This clone was found a few times. Other DNA sequences from this sample encode an identical CDR3 as well. The V call is TRBV18, the J call TRBJ1-2, with TRBD1 identical over 10 bases. Germline trimming cut 3 bases from V and 8 bases from J; bases unmatched to any gene: 6. The CDR3 is made up of 14 amino acids. The germline CDR1 and CDR2 sequences are KGHSH and LQKENI. CDR3 in amino acids: CASSPSGTGEGYTF. The CDR3, as DNA: TGTGCCAGCTCACCCTCCGGGACAGGGGAAGGCTACACCTTC.

J is TRBJ2-3 and V is TRBV19, with 8 bases lining up with TRBD2. V shed 4 bases, J shed 3 bases, and the junction held 6 bases outside the gene matches. Germline CDR1 reads LNHDA; CDR2 reads SQIVND (reference sequence). The CDR3 runs to 15 residues. The CDR3 nucleotides read TGTGCCAGTAGTAGGAGCGGGAGTGGGACAGATACGCAGTATTTT. Encoded protein: CASSRSGSGTDTQYF.

The chain is built from TRBV4-3 and TRBJ1-5, with D perhaps matching TRBD1 (5 bases). From germline, CDR1 is LGHNA and CDR2 YSLEER. V was trimmed by 3 bases and J by 7 bases, leaving 16 bases between them. The CDR3 length is 15 residues. CDR3 sequence reads: CASSQHNGAGQPQHF. CDR3 DNA: TGCGCCAGCAGCCAGCATAACGGGGCGGGGCAGCCCCAGCATTTT.

There are a few counts of this clone. The rearrangement links TRBV29-1 to TRBJ2-3; 7 bases are shared with TRBD1. The junction had 10 bases not matched to a gene; V was cut back by 7 bases and J by 0 bases. The CDR3 contains 15 residues. Germline loops: CDR1 SQVTM, CDR2 ANQGSEA. CDR3 in DNA: TGCAGCGGGGGGTTGACAGGGACCAGCACAGATACGCAGTATTTT. This encodes CSGGLTGTSTDTQYF.

The chain couples TRBV4-1 to TRBJ2-1; D gene ambiguous. V lost 8 bases and J 7 bases, leaving 15 bases between the germline ends. The CDR3 covers 13 residues. CDR1 and CDR2 from the germline V gene are MGHRA and YSYEKL. CDR3 amino acids: CASWSEERNEQFF. The DNA of the CDR3 is TGCGCCAGCTGGTCCGAGGAGAGGAATGAGCAGTTCTTC.

The chain is built from TRBV5-1 and TRBJ2-1, with D hard to call. Trimming cost V 5 bases and J 9 bases, with 15 bases left between them. The V gene's germline CDR1 is SGHRS and CDR2 YFSETQ. The CDR3 spans 13 residues. The CDR3: CASRNLITGEQFF. As DNA, the CDR3 is TGCGCCAGCAGGAACCTTATAACGGGTGAGCAGTTCTTC.

This clone was observed many times. The chain uses TRBV5-1 and TRBJ1-4; 8 bases are shared with TRBD1. V shed 0 bases, J shed 7 bases, and the junction held 5 bases outside the gene matches. The CDR3 extends over 15 amino acids. Germline-derived CDR1 and CDR2 are SGHRS and YFSETQ. The CDR3 nucleotides read TGCGCCAGCAGCTTGGTCGGGACAGGAACTGAAAAACTGTTTTTT. Amino acids: CASSLVGTGTEKLFF.